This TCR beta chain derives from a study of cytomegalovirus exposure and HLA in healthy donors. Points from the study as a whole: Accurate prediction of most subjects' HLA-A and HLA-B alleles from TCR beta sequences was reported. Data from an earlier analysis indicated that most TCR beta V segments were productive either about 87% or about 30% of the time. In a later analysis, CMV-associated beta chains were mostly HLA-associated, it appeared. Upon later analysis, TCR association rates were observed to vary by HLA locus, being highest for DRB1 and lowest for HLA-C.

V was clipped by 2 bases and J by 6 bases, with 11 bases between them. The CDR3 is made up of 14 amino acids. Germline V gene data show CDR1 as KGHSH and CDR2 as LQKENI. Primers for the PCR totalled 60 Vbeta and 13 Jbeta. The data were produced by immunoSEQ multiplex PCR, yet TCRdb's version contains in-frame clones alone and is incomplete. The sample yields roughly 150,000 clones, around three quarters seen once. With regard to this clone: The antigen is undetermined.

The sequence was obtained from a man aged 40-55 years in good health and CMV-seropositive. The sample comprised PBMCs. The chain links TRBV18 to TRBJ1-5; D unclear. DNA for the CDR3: TGTGCCAGCTCACCATCGGGTGTGAGTCAGCCCCAGCATTTT. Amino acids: CASSPSGVSQPQHF. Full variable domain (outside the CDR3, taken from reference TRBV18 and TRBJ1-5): NAGVMQNPRHLVRRRGQEARLRCSPMKGHSHVYWYRQLPEEGLKFMVYLQKENIIDESGMPKERFSAEFPKEGPSILRIQQVVRGDSAAYFCASSPSGVSQPQHFGDGTRLSIL.